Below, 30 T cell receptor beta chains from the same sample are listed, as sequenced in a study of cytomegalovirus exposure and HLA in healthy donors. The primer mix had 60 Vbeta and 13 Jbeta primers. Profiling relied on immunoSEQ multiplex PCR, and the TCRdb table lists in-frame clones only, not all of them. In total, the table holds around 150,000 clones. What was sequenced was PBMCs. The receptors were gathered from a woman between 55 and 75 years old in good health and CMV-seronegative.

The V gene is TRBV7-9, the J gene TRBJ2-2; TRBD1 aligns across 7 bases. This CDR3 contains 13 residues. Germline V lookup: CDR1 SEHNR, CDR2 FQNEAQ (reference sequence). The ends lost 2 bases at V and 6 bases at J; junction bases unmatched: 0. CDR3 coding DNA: TGTGCCAGCAGCTTACAGGGGGCCGGGGAGCTGTTTTTT. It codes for CASSLQGAGELFF.

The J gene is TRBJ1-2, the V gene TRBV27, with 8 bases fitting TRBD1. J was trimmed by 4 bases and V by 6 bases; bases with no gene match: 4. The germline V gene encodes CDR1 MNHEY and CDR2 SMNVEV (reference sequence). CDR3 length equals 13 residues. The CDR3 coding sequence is TGTGCCAGCAGCAGACAGGGGCTCTATGGCTACACCTTC. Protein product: CASSRQGLYGYTF.

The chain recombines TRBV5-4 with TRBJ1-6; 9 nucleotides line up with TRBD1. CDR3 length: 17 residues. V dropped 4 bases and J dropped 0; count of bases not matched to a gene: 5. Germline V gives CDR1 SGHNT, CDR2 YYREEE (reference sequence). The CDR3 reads CASSRGQGSSYNSPLHF. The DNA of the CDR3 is TGTGCCAGCAGCAGGGGACAGGGAAGCTCCTATAATTCACCCCTCCACTTT.

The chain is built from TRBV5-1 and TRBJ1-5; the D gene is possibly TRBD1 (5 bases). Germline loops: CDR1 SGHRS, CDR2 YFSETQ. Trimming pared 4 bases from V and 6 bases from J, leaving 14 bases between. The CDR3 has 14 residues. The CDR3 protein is CASSEGGGSQPQHF. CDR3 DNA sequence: TGCGCCAGCAGCGAGGGTGGGGGGAGTCAGCCCCAGCATTTT.

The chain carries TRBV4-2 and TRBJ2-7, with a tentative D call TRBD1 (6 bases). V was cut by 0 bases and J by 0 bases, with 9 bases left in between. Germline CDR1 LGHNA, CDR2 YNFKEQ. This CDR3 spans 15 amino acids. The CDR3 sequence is CASSQDGDISYEQYF. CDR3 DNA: TGTGCCAGCAGCCAAGACGGGGACATCTCCTACGAGCAGTACTTC.

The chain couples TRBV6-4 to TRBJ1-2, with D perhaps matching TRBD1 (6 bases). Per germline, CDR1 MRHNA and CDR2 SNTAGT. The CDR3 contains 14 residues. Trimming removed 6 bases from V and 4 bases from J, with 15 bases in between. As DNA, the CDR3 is TGTGCCAGCAGCGCAACAGGGTTGGGCTATGGCTACACCTTC. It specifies CASSATGLGYGYTF.

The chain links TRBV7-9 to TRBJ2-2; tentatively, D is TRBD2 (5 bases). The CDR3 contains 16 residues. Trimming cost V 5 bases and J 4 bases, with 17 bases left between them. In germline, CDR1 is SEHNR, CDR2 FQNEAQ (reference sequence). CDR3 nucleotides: TGTGCCAGCAGCGCTCACGAGGAAAGCGGCACCGGGGAGCTGTTTTTT. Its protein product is CASSAHEESGTGELFF.

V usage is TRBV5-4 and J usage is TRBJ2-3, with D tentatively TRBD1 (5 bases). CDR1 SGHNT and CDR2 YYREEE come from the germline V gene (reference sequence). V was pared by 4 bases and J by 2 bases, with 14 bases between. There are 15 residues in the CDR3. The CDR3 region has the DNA TGTGCCAGCAGCCCCACTCGCAGGGACACAGATACGCAGTATTTT. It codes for CASSPTRRDTDTQYF.

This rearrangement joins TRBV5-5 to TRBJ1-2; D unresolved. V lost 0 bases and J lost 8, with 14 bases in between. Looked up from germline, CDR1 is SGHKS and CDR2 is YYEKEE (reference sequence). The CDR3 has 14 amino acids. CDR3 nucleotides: TGTGCCAGCAGCTTGGGGCCCCTCGCTGGCGGCTACACCTTC. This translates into CASSLGPLAGGYTF.

The CDR3 loop is CASSLGLYGYTF. The CDR3 DNA reads as TGCGCCAGCAGCCTGGGACTTTATGGCTACACCTTC. This rearrangement joins TRBV5-1 to TRBJ1-2, with D possibly being TRBD1 (5 bases). The CDR3 is made up of 12 amino acids. Germline loops: CDR1 SGHRS, CDR2 YFSETQ. V was cut by 4 bases and J by 5 bases, with 9 bases left in between.

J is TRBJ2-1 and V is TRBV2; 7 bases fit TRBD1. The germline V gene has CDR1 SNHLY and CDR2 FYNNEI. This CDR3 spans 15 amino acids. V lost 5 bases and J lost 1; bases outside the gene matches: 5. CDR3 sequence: CASSTDRVSYNEQFF. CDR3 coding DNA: TGTGCCAGCAGTACTGACAGGGTGTCCTACAATGAGCAGTTCTTC.

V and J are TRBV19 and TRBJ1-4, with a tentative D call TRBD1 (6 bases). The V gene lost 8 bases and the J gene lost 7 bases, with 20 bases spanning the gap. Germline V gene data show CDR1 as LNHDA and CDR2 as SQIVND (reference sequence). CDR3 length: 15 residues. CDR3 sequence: CASGSKQGVGEKLFF. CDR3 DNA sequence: TGTGCCAGTGGTTCAAAACAGGGCGTTGGTGAAAAACTGTTTTTT.

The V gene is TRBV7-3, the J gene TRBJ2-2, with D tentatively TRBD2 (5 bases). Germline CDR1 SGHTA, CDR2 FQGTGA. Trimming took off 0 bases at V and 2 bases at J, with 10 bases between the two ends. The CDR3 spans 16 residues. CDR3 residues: CASSLTTAGNTGELFF. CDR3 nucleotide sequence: TGTGCCAGCAGCTTAACGACGGCGGGTAACACCGGGGAGCTGTTTTTT. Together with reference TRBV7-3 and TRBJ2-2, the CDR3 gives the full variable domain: GAGVSQTPSNKVTEKGKYVELRCDPISGHTALYWYRQSLGQGPEFLIYFQGTGAADDSGLPNDRFFAVRPEGSVSTLKIQRTERGDSAVYLCASSLTTAGNTGELFFGEGSRLTVL.

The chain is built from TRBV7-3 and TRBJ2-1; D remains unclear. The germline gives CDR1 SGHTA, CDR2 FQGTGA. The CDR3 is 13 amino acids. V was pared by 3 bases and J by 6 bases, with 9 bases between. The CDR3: CASSLLGSNEQFF. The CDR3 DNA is TGTGCCAGCAGCTTGCTGGGCAGCAATGAGCAGTTCTTC.

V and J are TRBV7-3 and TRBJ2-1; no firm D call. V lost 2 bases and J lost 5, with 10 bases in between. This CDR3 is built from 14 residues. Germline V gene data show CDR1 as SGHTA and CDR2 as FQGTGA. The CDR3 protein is CASSLVANNNEQFF. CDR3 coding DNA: TGTGCCAGCAGCTTAGTTGCCAACAACAATGAGCAGTTCTTC.

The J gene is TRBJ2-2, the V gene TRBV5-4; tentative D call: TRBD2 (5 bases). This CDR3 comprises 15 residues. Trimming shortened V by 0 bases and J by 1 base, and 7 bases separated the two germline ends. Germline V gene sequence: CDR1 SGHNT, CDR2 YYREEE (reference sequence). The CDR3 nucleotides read TGTGCCAGCAGCTTGGGGACTCGGAACACCGGGGAGCTGTTTTTT. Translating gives CASSLGTRNTGELFF.

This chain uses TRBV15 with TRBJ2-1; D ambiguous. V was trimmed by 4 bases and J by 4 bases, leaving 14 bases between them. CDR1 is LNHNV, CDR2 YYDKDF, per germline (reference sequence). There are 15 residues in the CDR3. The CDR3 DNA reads TGTGCCACCAGCAAAGACATTCTCGGGTACAATGAGCAGTTCTTC. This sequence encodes CATSKDILGYNEQFF.

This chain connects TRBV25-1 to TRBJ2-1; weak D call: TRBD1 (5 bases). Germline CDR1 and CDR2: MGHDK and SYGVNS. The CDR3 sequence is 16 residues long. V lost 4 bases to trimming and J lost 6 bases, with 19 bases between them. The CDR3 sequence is CASSVLGHLLGNEQFF. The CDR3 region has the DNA TGTGCCAGCAGTGTATTAGGACATCTACTTGGCAATGAGCAGTTCTTC.

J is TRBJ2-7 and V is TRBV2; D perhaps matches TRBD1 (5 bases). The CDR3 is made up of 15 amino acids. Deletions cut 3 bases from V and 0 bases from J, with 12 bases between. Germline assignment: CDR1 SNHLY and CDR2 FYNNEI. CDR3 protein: CASSEVTESSYEQYF. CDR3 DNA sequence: TGTGCCAGCAGTGAGGTGACAGAGAGCTCCTACGAGCAGTACTTC.

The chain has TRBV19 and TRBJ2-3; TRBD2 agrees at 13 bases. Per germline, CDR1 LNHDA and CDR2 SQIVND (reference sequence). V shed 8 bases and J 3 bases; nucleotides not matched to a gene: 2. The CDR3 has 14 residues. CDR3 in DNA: TGTGCCAGTCGGACTAGCGGGAGTACAGATACGCAGTATTTT. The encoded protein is CASRTSGSTDTQYF.

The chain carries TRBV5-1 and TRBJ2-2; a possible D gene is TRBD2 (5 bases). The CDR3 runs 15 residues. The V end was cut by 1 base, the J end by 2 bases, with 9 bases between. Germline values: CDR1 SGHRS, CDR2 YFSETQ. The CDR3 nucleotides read TGCGCCAGCAGCTTGCGGGGTGATAACACCGGGGAGCTGTTTTTT. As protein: CASSLRGDNTGELFF.

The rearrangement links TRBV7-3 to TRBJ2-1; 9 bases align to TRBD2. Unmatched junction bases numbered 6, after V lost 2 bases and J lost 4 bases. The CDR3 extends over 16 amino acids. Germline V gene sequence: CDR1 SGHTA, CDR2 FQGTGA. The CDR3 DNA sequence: TGTGCCAGCAGCTTAGGACCAGCGGGGGGTTACAATGAGCAGTTCTTC. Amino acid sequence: CASSLGPAGGYNEQFF.

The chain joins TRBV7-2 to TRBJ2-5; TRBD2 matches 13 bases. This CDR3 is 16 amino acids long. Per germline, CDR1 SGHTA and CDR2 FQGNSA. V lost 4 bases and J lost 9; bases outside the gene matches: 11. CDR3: CASSSGLAGPSTAQYF. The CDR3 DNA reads TGTGCCAGCAGCTCGGGACTAGCGGGGCCCTCAACGGCCCAGTACTTC.

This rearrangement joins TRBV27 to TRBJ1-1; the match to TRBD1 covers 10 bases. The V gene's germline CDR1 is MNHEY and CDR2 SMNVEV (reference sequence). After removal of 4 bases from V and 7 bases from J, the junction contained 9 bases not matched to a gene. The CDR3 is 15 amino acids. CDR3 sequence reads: CASSSGQGKSIEAFF. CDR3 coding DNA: TGTGCCAGCAGTTCGGGACAGGGGAAGTCGATTGAAGCTTTCTTT.

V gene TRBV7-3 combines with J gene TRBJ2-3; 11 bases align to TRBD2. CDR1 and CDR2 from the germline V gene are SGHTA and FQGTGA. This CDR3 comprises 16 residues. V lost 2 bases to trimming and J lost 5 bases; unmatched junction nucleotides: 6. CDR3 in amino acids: CASSLFSGGAVDTQYF. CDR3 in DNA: TGTGCCAGCAGCTTATTTAGCGGGGGGGCCGTAGATACGCAGTATTTT.

The chain's CDR3 is CASSPPAGAIEQFF. The CDR3 DNA sequence: TGTGCCAGCTCACCTCCGGCAGGGGCGATTGAGCAGTTCTTC. The chain recombines TRBV18 with TRBJ2-1; possibly TRBD1 for D (6 bases). Trimming cost V 3 bases and J 9 bases, with 15 bases left between them. CDR1 KGHSH and CDR2 LQKENI come from the germline V gene. The CDR3 loop spans 14 amino acids.

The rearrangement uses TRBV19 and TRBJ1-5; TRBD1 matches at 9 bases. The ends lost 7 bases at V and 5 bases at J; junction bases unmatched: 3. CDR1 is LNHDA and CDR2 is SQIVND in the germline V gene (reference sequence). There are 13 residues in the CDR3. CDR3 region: CASNRGLYQPQHF. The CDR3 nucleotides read TGTGCCAGTAACAGGGGGCTGTATCAGCCCCAGCATTTT.

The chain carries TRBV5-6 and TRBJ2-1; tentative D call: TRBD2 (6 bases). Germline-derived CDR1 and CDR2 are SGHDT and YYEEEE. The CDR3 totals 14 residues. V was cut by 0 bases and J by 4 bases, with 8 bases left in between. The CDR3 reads CASSLAGRYNEQFF. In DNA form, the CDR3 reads TGTGCCAGCAGCTTGGCAGGGAGGTACAATGAGCAGTTCTTC.

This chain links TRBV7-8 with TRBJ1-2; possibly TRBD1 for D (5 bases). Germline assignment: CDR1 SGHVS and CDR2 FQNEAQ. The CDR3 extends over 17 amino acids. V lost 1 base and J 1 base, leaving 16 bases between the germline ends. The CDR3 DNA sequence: TGTGCCAGCAGCTTAGTCGTCCGACAGACACGTAACTATGGCTACACCTTC. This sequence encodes CASSLVVRQTRNYGYTF.

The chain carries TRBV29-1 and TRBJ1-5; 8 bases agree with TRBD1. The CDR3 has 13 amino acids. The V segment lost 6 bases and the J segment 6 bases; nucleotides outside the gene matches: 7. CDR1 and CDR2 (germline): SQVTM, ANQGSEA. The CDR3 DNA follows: TGCAGCGTGAATCAGGGGGCGGGTCAGCCCCAGCATTTT. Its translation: CSVNQGAGQPQHF.